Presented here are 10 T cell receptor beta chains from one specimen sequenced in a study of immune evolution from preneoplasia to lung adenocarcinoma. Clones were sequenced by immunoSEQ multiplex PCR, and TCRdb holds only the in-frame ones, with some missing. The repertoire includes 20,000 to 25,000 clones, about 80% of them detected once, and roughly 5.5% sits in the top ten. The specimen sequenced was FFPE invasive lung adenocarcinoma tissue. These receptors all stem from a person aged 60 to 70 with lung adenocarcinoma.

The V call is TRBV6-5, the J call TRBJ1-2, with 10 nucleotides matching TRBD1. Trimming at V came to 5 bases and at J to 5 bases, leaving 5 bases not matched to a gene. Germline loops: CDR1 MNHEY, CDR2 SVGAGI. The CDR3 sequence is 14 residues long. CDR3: CASSRDRGGYGYTF. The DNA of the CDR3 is TGTGCCAGCAGTCGGGACAGGGGAGGGTATGGCTACACCTTC.

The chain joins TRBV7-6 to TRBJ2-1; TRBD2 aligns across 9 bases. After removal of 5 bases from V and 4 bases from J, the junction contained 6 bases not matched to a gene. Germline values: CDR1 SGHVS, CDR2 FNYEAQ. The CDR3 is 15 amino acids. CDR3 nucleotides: TGTGCCAGCAGCCCCACTAGCGGGCTTTACAATGAGCAGTTCTTC. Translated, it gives CASSPTSGLYNEQFF.

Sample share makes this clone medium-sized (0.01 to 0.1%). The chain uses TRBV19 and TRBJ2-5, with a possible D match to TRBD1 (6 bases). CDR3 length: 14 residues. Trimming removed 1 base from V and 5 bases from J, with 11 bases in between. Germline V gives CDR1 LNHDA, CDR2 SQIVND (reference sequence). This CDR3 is CASSIGGTSETQYF. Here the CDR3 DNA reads TGTGCCAGTAGTATAGGGGGGACATCTGAGACCCAGTACTTC. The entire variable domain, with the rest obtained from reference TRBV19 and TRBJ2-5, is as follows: DGGITQSPKYLFRKEGQNVTLSCEQNLNHDAMYWYRQDPGQGLRLIYYSQIVNDFQKGDIAEGYSVSREKKESFPLTVTSAQKNPTAFYLCASSIGGTSETQYFGPGTRLLVL.

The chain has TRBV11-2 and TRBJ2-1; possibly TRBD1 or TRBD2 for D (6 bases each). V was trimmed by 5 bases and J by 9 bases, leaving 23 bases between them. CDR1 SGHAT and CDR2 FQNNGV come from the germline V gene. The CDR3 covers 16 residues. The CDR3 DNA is TGTGCCAGCAGCACTACCGGGACTCCCCTAGGGGGTGAGCAGTTCTTC. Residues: CASSTTGTPLGGEQFF.

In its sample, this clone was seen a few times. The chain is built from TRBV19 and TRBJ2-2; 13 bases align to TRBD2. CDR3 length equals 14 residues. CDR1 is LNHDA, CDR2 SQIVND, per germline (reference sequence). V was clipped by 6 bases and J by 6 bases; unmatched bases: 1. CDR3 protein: CASRGLAGAGELFF. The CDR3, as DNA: TGTGCCAGTAGAGGACTAGCGGGAGCCGGGGAGCTGTTTTTT. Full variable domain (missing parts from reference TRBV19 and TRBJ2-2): DGGITQSPKYLFRKEGQNVTLSCEQNLNHDAMYWYRQDPGQGLRLIYYSQIVNDFQKGDIAEGYSVSREKKESFPLTVTSAQKNPTAFYLCASRGLAGAGELFFGEGSRLTVL.

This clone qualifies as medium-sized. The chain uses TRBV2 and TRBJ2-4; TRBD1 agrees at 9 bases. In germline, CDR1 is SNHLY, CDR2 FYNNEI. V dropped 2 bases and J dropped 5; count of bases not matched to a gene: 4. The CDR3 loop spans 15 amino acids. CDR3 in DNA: TGTGCCAGCAGTGAAATTCGGACAGGGGAAAACATTCAGTACTTC. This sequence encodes CASSEIRTGENIQYF.

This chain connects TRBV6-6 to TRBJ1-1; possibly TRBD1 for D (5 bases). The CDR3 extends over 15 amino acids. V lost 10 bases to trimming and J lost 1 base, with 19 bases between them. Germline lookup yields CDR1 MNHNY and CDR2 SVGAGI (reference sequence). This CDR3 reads CAISPRGEPNTEAFF. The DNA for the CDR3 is TGTGCCATCAGCCCGAGGGGAGAGCCGAACACTGAAGCTTTCTTT.

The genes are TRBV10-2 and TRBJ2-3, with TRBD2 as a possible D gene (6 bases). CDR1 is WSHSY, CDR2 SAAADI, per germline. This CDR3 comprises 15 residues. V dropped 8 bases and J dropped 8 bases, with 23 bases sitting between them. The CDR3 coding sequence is TGCGCCAGCTTAGCTTCGCGGGGAGGCGTTGGTACGCAGTATTTT. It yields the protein CASLASRGGVGTQYF.

The CDR3 DNA reads as TGCGCCAGCAGTGAAGGTGGTATAGCGTGGAATGAGCAGTTCTTC. Its translation: CASSEGGIAWNEQFF. The genes are TRBV10-1 and TRBJ2-1; TRBD2 is a possible D gene (5 bases). The CDR3 extends over 15 amino acids. V was cut by 3 bases and J by 7 bases, with 16 bases left in between. The germline V gene encodes CDR1 WNHNN and CDR2 SYGVQD (reference sequence).

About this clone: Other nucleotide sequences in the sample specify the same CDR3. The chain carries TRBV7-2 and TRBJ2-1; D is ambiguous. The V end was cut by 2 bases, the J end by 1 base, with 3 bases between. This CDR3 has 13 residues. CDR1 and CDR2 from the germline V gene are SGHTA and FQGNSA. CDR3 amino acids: CASSLTSYNEQFF. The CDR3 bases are TGTGCCAGCAGCTTAACGTCCTACAATGAGCAGTTCTTC. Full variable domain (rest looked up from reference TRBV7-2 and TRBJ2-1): GAGVSQSPSNKVTEKGKDVELRCDPISGHTALYWYRQSLGQGLEFLIYFQGNSAPDKSGLPSDRFSAERTGGSVSTLTIQRTQQEDSAVYLCASSLTSYNEQFFGPGTRLTVL.